These 17 T cell receptor beta chains share one sample of origin, sequenced in a study of cytomegalovirus exposure and HLA in healthy donors (dated by TCRdb to the late 2010s). The library was made by the immunoSEQ multiplex PCR assay. The table comes from immuneACCESS by way of TCRdb, which keeps in-frame sequences with V and J called. Part of the clones is missing from these tables; in studies checked, under half for an unresolved V gene and the rest for unknown reasons. The sample table lists some 67,000 clones, approximately 94% of them with a count of one. The leading ten clones occupy about 0.93% of the sample. The source material was PBMCs. The origin of the receptors is a woman under 30 in good health and CMV-seronegative.

This clone was seen a handful of times. V and J are TRBV6-1 and TRBJ1-3; weak D call: TRBD1 (6 bases). Germline V CDR1 and CDR2: MNHNS, SASEGT. CDR3 length equals 14 residues. V was trimmed by 2 bases and J by 6 bases, leaving 11 bases between them. The CDR3 region has the DNA TGTGCCAGCAGTGAACTTTCAGGGGTAAACACCATATATTTT. It codes for CASSELSGVNTIYF.

The V call is TRBV19, the J call TRBJ2-1, with a weak D call TRBD2 (6 bases). Germline V gives CDR1 LNHDA, CDR2 SQIVND (reference sequence). The CDR3 length is 16 residues. V dropped 1 base and J dropped 12 bases, with 22 bases sitting between them. The CDR3 coding sequence is TGTGCCAGTAGTATAGGGGGTGACGGGCGGAGGGCACGGCAGTTCTTC. Its protein product is CASSIGGDGRRARQFF.

This chain links TRBV12-5 with TRBJ1-4; no reliable D call. The CDR3 is 16 residues long. V was pared by 0 bases and J by 0 bases, with 8 bases between. In germline, CDR1 is LGHNT, CDR2 FRNRAP. The CDR3, as DNA: TGTGCTAGTGGTTTGGTACTTTCGGCAACTAATGAAAAACTGTTTTTT. Translation: CASGLVLSATNEKLFF.

The genes are TRBV5-5 and TRBJ2-7; possibly TRBD1 for D (6 bases). The ends were cut back, 3 bases at V and 2 bases at J, with 9 bases in the middle. Germline V gene lookup returns CDR1 SGHKS and CDR2 YYEKEE (reference sequence). The CDR3 contains 13 residues. CDR3 coding DNA: TGTGCCAGCAGCTCAGGGGCCACCTACGAGCAGTACTTC. Its protein product is CASSSGATYEQYF. Filled out from reference TRBV5-5 and TRBJ2-7, the complete variable domain reads DAGVTQSPTHLIKTRGQQVTLRCSPISGHKSVSWYQQVLGQGPQFIFQYYEKEERGRGNFPDRFSARQFPNYSSELNVNALLLGDSALYLCASSSGATYEQYFGPGTRLTVT.

The chain combines TRBV13 with TRBJ2-6, with a weak D call TRBD2 (6 bases). This CDR3 is built from 15 residues. V shed 5 bases and J shed 0 bases, with 8 bases lying between them. Germline V gene sequence: CDR1 PRHDT, CDR2 FYEKMQ (reference sequence). CDR3 nucleotide sequence: TGTGCCAGCAGCGACGGGAGCTCTGGGGCCAACGTCCTGACTTTC. Translated, it gives CASSDGSSGANVLTF. The whole variable domain, filled in from reference TRBV13 and TRBJ2-6, reads AAGVIQSPRHLIKEKRETATLKCYPIPRHDTVYWYQQGPGQDPQFLISFYEKMQSDKGSIPDRFSAQQFSDYHSELNMSSLELGDSALYFCASSDGSSGANVLTFGAGSRLTVL.

This rearrangement joins TRBV18 to TRBJ1-1; D gene unclear. V lost 6 bases to trimming and J lost 3 bases, with 8 bases between them. This CDR3 contains 12 residues. CDR1 is KGHSH and CDR2 is LQKENI in the germline V gene. In DNA form, the CDR3 reads TGTGCCAGCTCCTCTCTCTACACTGAAGCTTTCTTT. This codes for CASSSLYTEAFF.

The rearrangement links TRBV6-1 to TRBJ2-1; 7 positions match TRBD2. The CDR3 spans 12 residues. CDR1 is MNHNS and CDR2 is SASEGT in the germline V gene. V lost 7 bases, J lost 10 bases, and 7 bases stayed unmatched. The CDR3 sequence is CASTRTSEEQFF. The CDR3 nucleotides are TGTGCCAGCACAAGGACTAGTGAGGAGCAGTTCTTC.

V is TRBV10-2 and J is TRBJ2-7; a possible D gene is TRBD2 (5 bases). CDR1 is WSHSY, CDR2 SAAADI, per germline. Between the trimmed V and J ends, which lost 7 bases and 2 bases, there was a span of 12 bases. This CDR3 is 13 amino acids long. The CDR3 protein is CASNPDFPYEQYF. Written as DNA, the CDR3 is TGCGCCAGCAATCCGGACTTTCCCTACGAGCAGTACTTC.

This rearrangement joins TRBV5-4 to TRBJ2-7, with 7 bases identical to TRBD1. V shed 4 bases and J 5 bases; nucleotides not matched to a gene: 12. This CDR3 has 15 amino acids. Germline V CDR1 and CDR2: SGHNT, YYREEE (reference sequence). The CDR3 sequence: CASSNPDRALHEQYF. DNA for the CDR3: TGTGCCAGCAGCAACCCCGACAGGGCCTTGCACGAGCAGTACTTC.

This chain links TRBV5-5 with TRBJ1-5; TRBD1 matches 10 bases. CDR3 length: 15 amino acids. V trimming: 4 bases; J trimming: 7 bases; junction bases outside the gene matches: 8. Germline CDR1 reads SGHKS; CDR2 reads YYEKEE (reference sequence). Written as DNA, the CDR3 is TGTGCCAGCAGCCGGGACAGGGGATTGGGGCAGCCCCAGCATTTT. Encoded protein: CASSRDRGLGQPQHF. Full variable domain (rest looked up from reference TRBV5-5 and TRBJ1-5): DAGVTQSPTHLIKTRGQQVTLRCSPISGHKSVSWYQQVLGQGPQFIFQYYEKEERGRGNFPDRFSARQFPNYSSELNVNALLLGDSALYLCASSRDRGLGQPQHFGDGTRLSIL.

The rearrangement uses TRBV27 and TRBJ1-2; 8 nucleotides agree with TRBD1. This CDR3 contains 14 residues. In germline, CDR1 is MNHEY, CDR2 SMNVEV (reference sequence). With 5 bases clipped from V and 3 bases from J, the junction kept 5 bases outside the gene matches. Here the CDR3 reads CASSTQGADYGYTF. The CDR3 nucleotides are TGTGCCAGCAGTACTCAGGGGGCTGACTATGGCTACACCTTC.

The chain employs TRBV7-9 and TRBJ1-6, with a tentative D call TRBD1 (6 bases). Germline loops: CDR1 SEHNR, CDR2 FQNEAQ (reference sequence). The CDR3 runs 15 residues. Between the trimmed V and J ends, which lost 5 bases and 6 bases, there was a span of 14 bases. CDR3 DNA sequence: TGTGCCAGCAGCCAGGGGCCAATACCTAATTCACCCCTCCACTTT. As protein: CASSQGPIPNSPLHF.

The chain couples TRBV11-2 to TRBJ2-1; 12 positions agree with TRBD2. The CDR3 has 17 residues. The germline gives CDR1 SGHAT, CDR2 FQNNGV. V trimming: 5 bases; J trimming: 4 bases; junction bases outside the gene matches: 9. DNA for the CDR3: TGTGCCAGCAGCACCCCCGGACTAGCGGGGAGATACAATGAGCAGTTCTTC. This translates into CASSTPGLAGRYNEQFF. Together with reference TRBV11-2 and TRBJ2-1, the CDR3 gives the full variable domain: EAGVAQSPRYKIIEKRQSVAFWCNPISGHATLYWYQQILGQGPKLLIQFQNNGVVDDSQLPKDRFSAERLKGVDSTLKIQPAKLEDSAVYLCASSTPGLAGRYNEQFFGPGTRLTVL.

J is TRBJ2-1 and V is TRBV9; TRBD2 agrees at 12 bases. The V and J ends lost 2 bases and 7 bases, in that order; junction bases with no gene match: 7. The CDR3 has 16 amino acids. Germline V lookup: CDR1 SGDLS, CDR2 YYNGEE. The CDR3 DNA reads TGTGCCAGCAGCGTCAGAGATACTAGCGGGAGGAATGAGCAGTTCTTC. Amino acid sequence: CASSVRDTSGRNEQFF.

The chain couples TRBV2 to TRBJ2-1, with 7 bases lining up with TRBD2. CDR1 is SNHLY, CDR2 FYNNEI, per germline. J was trimmed by 3 bases and V by 3 bases; bases with no gene match: 2. This CDR3 spans 14 amino acids. CDR3 residues: CASSDKRDYNEQFF. The CDR3 DNA reads as TGTGCCAGCAGTGACAAGCGGGACTACAATGAGCAGTTCTTC.

The chain links TRBV12-5 to TRBJ2-3; possible D gene TRBD2, 7 bases. Deletions cut 7 bases from V and 3 bases from J, with 17 bases between. CDR3 length: 15 residues. CDR1 LGHNT and CDR2 FRNRAP come from the germline V gene. CDR3 in DNA: TGTGCTAGTGTCCTGTTGGGGGGGCCTACAGATACGCAGTATTTT. It yields the protein CASVLLGGPTDTQYF.

V and J are TRBV6-5 and TRBJ1-1, with 7 bases that match TRBD1. CDR3 length equals 15 residues. Germline V gene data show CDR1 as MNHEY and CDR2 as SVGAGI. V lost 4 bases, J lost 4 bases, and 9 bases stayed unmatched. CDR3 residues: CASSSRPTGITEAFF. The CDR3 nucleotides read TGTGCCAGCAGTTCGAGACCGACAGGGATCACTGAAGCTTTCTTT.